The 8 T cell receptor beta chains given below trace back to one sample, sequenced in a study of blood T cell repertoires in COVID-19. Only in-frame clones appear in the TCRdb table, and some are missing; sequencing was by immunoSEQ multiplex PCR. The top ten clones hold roughly 8.8% of a sample with 140,000 to 150,000 clones, roughly four fifths of them seen once. Sequenced input: peripheral blood. All receptors come from a human donor with acute or convalescent COVID-19. The donor label of this sample is uncertain.

The V and J genes are TRBV5-3 and TRBJ1-1, with D tentatively TRBD1 (6 bases). TRBV5-3 is an ORF, with its function uncertain. The CDR3 extends over 11 amino acids. V was cut by 3 bases and J by 6 bases, with 6 bases left in between. In DNA form, the CDR3 reads TGTGCCAGAAGCTGGACAGCTGAAGCTTTCTTT. This sequence encodes CARSWTAEAFF.

The chain links TRBV7-2 to TRBJ2-1, with D perhaps TRBD1 (6 bases). The CDR3 totals 15 residues. V was shortened by 3 bases and J by 3 bases, with 12 bases between the two germline ends. Germline V gene data show CDR1 as SGHTA and CDR2 as FQGNSA. This CDR3 is CASSFTGSGYNEQFF. The CDR3 DNA follows: TGTGCCAGCAGCTTTACAGGGTCAGGCTACAATGAGCAGTTCTTC.

This clone has a single count. This CDR3 reads CAWSWSSGNTIYF. Here the CDR3 DNA reads TGTGCCTGGAGTTGGAGCTCTGGAAACACCATATATTTT. The chain has TRBV30 and TRBJ1-3; D uncertain. V was cut by 2 bases and J by 0 bases, with 5 bases left in between. CDR1 and CDR2 from the germline V gene are GTSNPN and SVGIG (reference sequence). This CDR3 region has 13 residues.

The count of this clone is one. The V and J genes are TRBV20-1 and TRBJ1-1, with a tentative D call TRBD1 (5 bases). The CDR3 runs 11 residues. Deletions cut 1 base from V and 7 bases from J, with 7 bases between. Germline V lookup: CDR1 DFQATT, CDR2 SNEGSKA (reference sequence). The CDR3: CSARGGGEAFF. As DNA, the CDR3 is TGCAGTGCTAGAGGGGGGGGTGAAGCTTTCTTT.

V and J are TRBV11-2 and TRBJ2-2; D is undetermined. The germline V and J ends were trimmed by 7 bases and 1 base, with 7 bases remaining between them. The CDR3 totals 13 residues. CDR1 is SGHAT and CDR2 is FQNNGV in the germline V gene. In DNA form, the CDR3 reads TGTGCCAGCACCGAACAGAACACCGGGGAGCTGTTTTTT. It encodes CASTEQNTGELFF. Using reference TRBV11-2 and TRBJ2-2 for the parts outside the CDR3, the full variable domain is EAGVAQSPRYKIIEKRQSVAFWCNPISGHATLYWYQQILGQGPKLLIQFQNNGVVDDSQLPKDRFSAERLKGVDSTLKIQPAKLEDSAVYLCASTEQNTGELFFGEGSRLTVL.

The chain couples TRBV5-6 to TRBJ1-2, with TRBD1 as a possible D gene (5 bases). Trimming took 4 bases from V and 11 from J, leaving 18 bases between them. The CDR3 is 13 amino acids. From germline, CDR1 is SGHDT and CDR2 YYEEEE. The CDR3 is CASSPSSRVGYTF. CDR3 bases: TGTGCCAGCAGCCCAAGCTCCAGGGTAGGGTACACCTTC.

J is TRBJ1-2 and V is TRBV5-1, with D maybe TRBD1 (6 bases). The CDR3 extends over 13 amino acids. Germline CDR1 reads SGHRS; CDR2 reads YFSETQ. V lost 4 bases and J lost 8, with 15 bases in between. CDR3 nucleotide sequence: TGCGCCAGCAGCCCCGGGACACTGGCCGGCTACACCTTC. Amino acid sequence: CASSPGTLAGYTF.

The chain couples TRBV25-1 to TRBJ1-3; maybe TRBD1 (5 bases). The CDR3 is made up of 15 amino acids. Germline V gene lookup returns CDR1 MGHDK and CDR2 SYGVNS. V lost 2 bases and J 0 bases, leaving 8 bases between the germline ends. The CDR3 DNA is TGTGCCAGCAGTGAACGGGGGGTCTCTGGAAACACCATATATTTT. Its translation: CASSERGVSGNTIYF.